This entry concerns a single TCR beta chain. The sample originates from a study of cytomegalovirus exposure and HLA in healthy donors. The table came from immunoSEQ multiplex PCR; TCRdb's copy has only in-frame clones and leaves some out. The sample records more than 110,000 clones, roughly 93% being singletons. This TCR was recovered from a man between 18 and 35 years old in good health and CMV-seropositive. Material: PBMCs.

CDR3 DNA sequence: TGTGCCAGCAAGGACTCGGGCCTCACAGATACGCAGTATTTT. Amino acid sequence: CASKDSGLTDTQYF. The chain uses TRBV27 and TRBJ2-3; D possibly corresponds to TRBD2 (5 bases). The V end lost 7 bases, the J end lost 2 bases, and 13 bases lay between the germline ends. The germline V gene encodes CDR1 MNHEY and CDR2 SMNVEV (reference sequence). The CDR3 is made up of 14 amino acids.